Below are 32 T cell receptor beta chains sequenced from a single sample in a study of OX40 agonist ivuxolimab in advanced cancers. The repertoire was sequenced with immunoSEQ multiplex PCR; TCRdb's copy has only in-frame clones and lacks some. The sample lists around 41,000 clones, 80% to 90% occurring once. The material sequenced was CD4+ or CD8+ T cells sorted from blood, taken in a trial of the OX40 agonist ivuxolimab. The source of these receptors is an adult with an advanced solid tumor such as melanoma, head and neck, liver or kidney cancer.

This clone was picked up a small number of times. V usage is TRBV10-1 and J usage is TRBJ2-1; TRBD2 agrees at 10 bases. This CDR3 has 13 residues. V lost 6 bases and J lost 7; bases outside the gene matches: 3. Germline V gene data show CDR1 as WNHNN and CDR2 as SYGVQD (reference sequence). CDR3 loop: CASSFSGRNEQFF. CDR3 coding DNA: TGCGCCAGCAGCTTTAGCGGGAGGAATGAGCAGTTCTTC.

V gene TRBV7-2 combines with J gene TRBJ2-3; TRBD1 might be the D (5 bases). Trimming removed 5 bases at V and 6 bases at J, with 9 bases between. This CDR3 has 12 amino acids. CDR1 is SGHTA, CDR2 FQGNSA, per germline. CDR3 region: CASSPGSDTQYF. CDR3 coding DNA: TGTGCCAGCAGCCCAGGGTCGGATACGCAGTATTTT.

DNA of the CDR3: TGTGCCAGCAGCCGCGGGGGGACGGAGACCCAGTACTTC. Translating it yields CASSRGGTETQYF. This sequence joins TRBV11-2 and TRBJ2-5; 8 bases match TRBD2. The CDR3 covers 13 residues. V lost 5 bases, J lost 5 bases, and 4 bases stayed unmatched. Germline lookup yields CDR1 SGHAT and CDR2 FQNNGV.

A single count supports this clone. The V gene is TRBV10-3, the J gene TRBJ2-1; D gene unclear. Between the trimmed V and J ends, which lost 6 bases and 9 bases, there was a span of 12 bases. This CDR3 contains 12 residues. From germline, CDR1 is ENHRY and CDR2 SYGVKD. CDR3 sequence: CAIRESSVEQFF. For the CDR3, the DNA is TGTGCCATCAGGGAGAGCTCCGTTGAGCAGTTCTTC.

The rearrangement links TRBV6-6 to TRBJ2-5; 8 nucleotides match TRBD1. Germline lookup yields CDR1 MNHNY and CDR2 SVGAGI (reference sequence). There are 15 residues in the CDR3. With 0 bases clipped from V and 5 bases from J, the junction kept 5 bases outside the gene matches. The CDR3, as DNA: TGTGCCAGCAGTTACTCGTCAGGGGGCGGTGAGACCCAGTACTTC. It encodes CASSYSSGGGETQYF.

Concerning this clone itself: Compared with germline, one end of the junction differs, possibly owing to a read error. The CDR3 region has the DNA TGTGCTAGCAGCTTAGGGAGCGGGGGGGAAGAGACCCAGTACTTC. It is translated as CASSLGSGGEETQYF. V usage is TRBV7-7 and J usage is TRBJ2-5; 10 bases are a match to TRBD2. The germline CDR1 and CDR2 sequences are SSHAT and FNYEAQ (reference sequence). The CDR3 is 15 amino acids.

This clone was detected once. The CDR3 spells CASSLQDYEQYF. Written as DNA, the CDR3 is TGTGCCAGCAGCTTACAGGATTACGAGCAGTACTTC. V gene TRBV7-9 combines with J gene TRBJ2-7; D gene ambiguous. V lost 2 bases and J lost 4, with 6 bases in between. The CDR3 totals 12 residues. Germline CDR1 is SEHNR and CDR2 is FQNEAQ (reference sequence). Full variable domain (outside the CDR3, taken from reference TRBV7-9 and TRBJ2-7): DTGVSQNPRHKITKRGQNVTFRCDPISEHNRLYWYRQTLGQGPEFLTYFQNEAQLEKSRLLSDRFSAERPKGSFSTLEIQRTEQGDSAMYLCASSLQDYEQYFGPGTRLTVT.

V is TRBV7-2 and J is TRBJ2-1, with 10 bases matching TRBD2. Trimming at V came to 2 bases and at J to 4 bases, leaving 2 bases not matched to a gene. This CDR3 is built from 15 residues. Germline V CDR1 and CDR2: SGHTA, FQGNSA. The CDR3 spells CASSLSSGRYNEQFF. For the CDR3, the DNA is TGTGCCAGCAGCTTAAGTAGCGGGAGGTACAATGAGCAGTTCTTC.

DNA of the CDR3: TGTGCCAGCAGCAAAGACAAGGGGGTTAGGGCTTTCTTT. Amino acid sequence: CASSKDKGVRAFF. The V gene is TRBV7-3, the J gene TRBJ1-1; D is possibly TRBD1 (6 bases). Germline-derived CDR1 and CDR2 are SGHTA and FQGTGA. The CDR3 sequence is 13 residues long. V lost 5 bases, J lost 11 bases, and 18 bases lay in between.

The chain recombines TRBV25-1 with TRBJ1-1; weak D call: TRBD1 (5 bases). Germline values: CDR1 MGHDK, CDR2 SYGVNS. The CDR3 has 14 amino acids. Between the trimmed V and J ends, which lost 1 base and 2 bases, there was a span of 8 bases. CDR3 DNA sequence: TGTGCCAGCAGTGAATGGCAGGGAAACACTGAAGCTTTCTTT. It translates to CASSEWQGNTEAFF.

The chain has TRBV14 and TRBJ2-7, with D perhaps TRBD1 or TRBD2 (5 bases each). Germline loops: CDR1 SGHDN, CDR2 FVKESK. This CDR3 is built from 14 residues. Trimming left V 2 bases short and J 2 bases short, with 10 bases between. CDR3 in amino acids: CASSQLQGAYEQYF. DNA of the CDR3: TGTGCCAGCAGCCAACTTCAGGGAGCCTACGAGCAGTACTTC.

The V call is TRBV5-8, the J call TRBJ2-1; TRBD2 matches at 10 bases. The V segment lost 0 bases and the J segment 10 bases; nucleotides outside the gene matches: 7. The CDR3 has 15 amino acids. The germline V gene encodes CDR1 SGHTS and CDR2 YDEGEE. The CDR3 loop is CASSLESGRASEQFF. CDR3 coding DNA: TGTGCCAGCAGCTTGGAAAGCGGGAGGGCCAGCGAGCAGTTCTTC.

The V call is TRBV7-2, the J call TRBJ2-6; D uncertain. Germline values: CDR1 SGHTA, CDR2 FQGNSA. The germline V and J ends were trimmed by 2 bases and 0 bases, with 5 bases remaining between them. The CDR3 has 15 residues. The CDR3 is CASSLQASGANVLTF. In nucleotides, the CDR3 is TGTGCCAGCAGCTTACAGGCCTCTGGGGCCAACGTCCTGACTTTC.

This clone was seen only once. V gene TRBV23-1 combines with J gene TRBJ2-3; 10 bases are shared with TRBD2. TRBV23-1 is given ORF status, its function remaining uncertain. The V gene end was trimmed by 0 bases and the J gene end by 2 bases; junction bases not matched to a gene: 8. This CDR3 spans 18 amino acids. CDR3 sequence: CASSQSIASGRNTDTQYF. In nucleotides, the CDR3 is TGCGCCAGCAGTCAATCGATAGCTAGCGGGAGAAACACAGATACGCAGTATTTT.

This rearrangement joins TRBV19 to TRBJ1-6; 9 bases match TRBD1. The CDR3 sequence is 16 residues long. CDR1 is LNHDA and CDR2 is SQIVND in the germline V gene (reference sequence). With 3 bases clipped from V and 9 bases from J, the junction kept 9 bases outside the gene matches. In nucleotides, the CDR3 is TGTGCCAGTAGTATCCCTACCGGGACAGGGACTTCACCCCTCCACTTT. This gives the protein CASSIPTGTGTSPLHF.

This chain uses TRBV9 with TRBJ2-2; D possibly uses TRBD1 or TRBD2 (6 bases each). This CDR3 has 16 amino acids. V lost 0 bases and J lost 7, with 16 bases in between. Germline values: CDR1 SGDLS, CDR2 YYNGEE. CDR3 DNA: TGTGCCAGCAGCGTAGTGACCGGGGGCGCAGGCGGGGAGCTGTTTTTT. It specifies CASSVVTGGAGGELFF. The whole variable domain, filled in from reference TRBV9 and TRBJ2-2, reads DSGVTQTPKHLITATGQRVTLRCSPRSGDLSVYWYQQSLDQGLQFLIQYYNGEERAKGNILERFSAQQFPDLHSELNLSSLELGDSALYFCASSVVTGGAGGELFFGEGSRLTVL.

This clone was seen just once. This chain uses TRBV5-1 with TRBJ2-5; 14 nucleotides line up with TRBD2. The CDR3 has 18 amino acids. Germline V gene sequence: CDR1 SGHRS, CDR2 YFSETQ. V shed 0 bases and J 2 bases; nucleotides not matched to a gene: 6. In nucleotides, the CDR3 is TGCGCCAGCAGCTTGGGGGGACTAGCGGGAGTATTTCAAGAGACCCAGTACTTC. Translation: CASSLGGLAGVFQETQYF.

CDR3 DNA: TGTGCCAGCAGGGTAGCGGGAGGGCCGGTGAATGAGCAGTTCTTC. This codes for CASRVAGGPVNEQFF. The chain carries TRBV2 and TRBJ2-1; 11 bases match TRBD2. The CDR3 consists of 15 residues. Germline V lookup: CDR1 SNHLY, CDR2 FYNNEI. J gave up 7 bases and V 6 bases, and 8 bases lay outside the gene matches.

The CDR3 loop is CASSPGGQGRQPQHF. The CDR3 region has the DNA TGTGCCAGTAGCCCTGGGGGACAGGGGCGTCAGCCCCAGCATTTT. This chain connects TRBV19 to TRBJ1-5; 10 bases are a match to TRBD1. CDR1 LNHDA and CDR2 SQIVND come from the germline V gene (reference sequence). The CDR3 length is 15 residues. V lost 6 bases and J lost 6; bases outside the gene matches: 8.

This clone was counted only a few times. The J gene is TRBJ1-1, the V gene TRBV2; D perhaps matches TRBD1 (6 bases). V was shortened by 5 bases and J by 1 base, with 14 bases between the two germline ends. Per germline, CDR1 SNHLY and CDR2 FYNNEI. The CDR3 is 15 residues long. DNA of the CDR3: TGTGCCAGCAGTAGGACAGCACCGTGGAACACTGAAGCTTTCTTT. Its protein product is CASSRTAPWNTEAFF.

The V call is TRBV6-1, the J call TRBJ1-2; TRBD1 matches 9 bases. Germline V gene data show CDR1 as MNHNS and CDR2 as SASEGT. The CDR3 has 14 residues. The V and J ends lost 2 bases and 6 bases, in that order; junction bases with no gene match: 4. The CDR3 DNA sequence: TGTGCCAGCAGTGAATCGACAGGGGGGAATGGCTACACCTTC. Its translation: CASSESTGGNGYTF.

J is TRBJ2-2 and V is TRBV7-9, with 8 bases that match TRBD2. The CDR3 length is 15 residues. J was trimmed by 6 bases and V by 5 bases; bases with no gene match: 8. Per the germline V gene, CDR1 is SEHNR and CDR2 is FQNEAQ (reference sequence). CDR3 sequence (DNA): TGTGCCAGCAGCCCGGGACTAGGTGAGGCCGGGGAGCTGTTTTTT. Protein product: CASSPGLGEAGELFF.

This rearrangement joins TRBV9 to TRBJ1-3; 7 positions match TRBD1. Per germline, CDR1 SGDLS and CDR2 YYNGEE. The CDR3 runs to 15 residues. The V gene end was trimmed by 3 bases and the J gene end by 4 bases; junction bases not matched to a gene: 7. The DNA for the CDR3 is TGTGCCAGCAGCGCAACGGGACAGCTCGGAAACACCATATATTTT. Residues: CASSATGQLGNTIYF. The full variable domain, rest sourced from reference TRBV9 and TRBJ1-3, is DSGVTQTPKHLITATGQRVTLRCSPRSGDLSVYWYQQSLDQGLQFLIQYYNGEERAKGNILERFSAQQFPDLHSELNLSSLELGDSALYFCASSATGQLGNTIYFGEGSWLTVV.

Here the CDR3 reads CASSQERGLGTGELFF. The CDR3 nucleotides read TGCGCCAGCAGCCAAGAAAGGGGCCTCGGAACCGGGGAGCTGTTTTTT. The genes are TRBV4-1 and TRBJ2-2; D is possibly TRBD1 (5 bases). The CDR3 sequence is 16 residues long. V was trimmed by 0 bases and J by 5 bases, leaving 13 bases between them. From germline, CDR1 is MGHRA and CDR2 YSYEKL.

V gene TRBV5-1 combines with J gene TRBJ2-6; 10 bases agree with TRBD1. CDR1 is SGHRS and CDR2 is YFSETQ in the germline V gene. CDR3 length: 16 amino acids. V lost 5 bases, J lost 0 bases, and 2 bases stayed unmatched. The CDR3 region is CASRTGGLSGANVLTF. In DNA form, the CDR3 reads TGCGCCAGCAGGACAGGGGGCCTCTCTGGGGCCAACGTCCTGACTTTC.

This chain joins TRBV6-5 and TRBJ2-1, with TRBD2 matching over 10 bases. CDR3 length equals 15 residues. Losses at the gene ends were 4 bases for V and 2 bases for J; bases not matched to a gene: 2. The germline CDR1 and CDR2 sequences are MNHEY and SVGAGI. CDR3 sequence (DNA): TGTGCCAGCAGTTTAGCGGGAGGCGCCTACAATGAGCAGTTCTTC. Translated, it gives CASSLAGGAYNEQFF.

The chain has TRBV5-6 and TRBJ2-7; D unclear. This CDR3 has 14 residues. The germline V gene has CDR1 SGHDT and CDR2 YYEEEE. Trimming stripped 2 bases from V and 7 bases from J, with 16 bases between. The DNA for the CDR3 is TGTGCCAGCAGCTTAAACCCACCATCTCAGGAGCAGTACTTC. The encoded protein is CASSLNPPSQEQYF. The full variable domain, in which reference TRBV5-6 and TRBJ2-7 provide the parts outside the CDR3, is DAGVTQSPTHLIKTRGQQVTLRCSPKSGHDTVSWYQQALGQGPQFIFQYYEEEERQRGNFPDRFSGHQFPNYSSELNVNALLLGDSALYLCASSLNPPSQEQYFGPGTRLTVT.

J is TRBJ2-3 and V is TRBV28, with 7 bases fitting TRBD1. The V gene's germline CDR1 is MDHEN and CDR2 SYDVKM. This CDR3 has 17 residues. V lost 5 bases, J lost 2 bases, and 13 bases stayed unmatched. CDR3 coding DNA: TGTGCCAGCAGTCGTGACAGGGCCCACGTATTCACAGATACGCAGTATTTT. Its protein product is CASSRDRAHVFTDTQYF. Filled out from reference TRBV28 and TRBJ2-3, the complete variable domain reads DVKVTQSSRYLVKRTGEKVFLECVQDMDHENMFWYRQDPGLGLRLIYFSYDVKMKEKGDIPEGYSVSREKKERFSLILESASTNQTSMYLCASSRDRAHVFTDTQYFGPGTRLTVL.

This clone was observed once. The V gene is TRBV6-1, the J gene TRBJ1-2; TRBD1 matches 8 bases. CDR1 MNHNS and CDR2 SASEGT come from the germline V gene. Trimming at V came to 8 bases and at J to 4 bases, leaving 12 bases not matched to a gene. This CDR3 spans 15 amino acids. CDR3 in amino acids: CASDGWGTGGYGYTF. The DNA for the CDR3 is TGTGCCAGCGATGGTTGGGGTACAGGGGGCTATGGCTACACCTTC.

The V and J genes are TRBV19 and TRBJ1-5, with no clear D. The CDR3 totals 14 residues. Trimming removed 8 bases from V and 4 bases from J, with 15 bases in between. Germline CDR1 LNHDA, CDR2 SQIVND (reference sequence). Written as DNA, the CDR3 is TGTGCCAGTCGTGGGATGACTCGGAATCAGCCCCAGCATTTT. Protein product: CASRGMTRNQPQHF.

The chain joins TRBV20-1 to TRBJ1-2; no firm D call. V was clipped by 0 bases and J by 7 bases, with 6 bases between them. Germline CDR1 and CDR2: DFQATT and SNEGSKA (reference sequence). This CDR3 is 11 amino acids long. This CDR3 reads CSARDDGGYTF. CDR3 in DNA: TGCAGTGCTAGAGATGACGGTGGCTACACCTTC.

The chain carries TRBV11-3 and TRBJ2-3; D is possibly TRBD2 (5 bases). Germline V gene sequence: CDR1 SGHNT, CDR2 YENEEA. Deletions cut 4 bases from V and 6 bases from J, with 11 bases between. This CDR3 has 13 amino acids. For the CDR3, the DNA is TGTGCCAGCAGCTCATCGGACTGGGATACGCAGTATTTT. This gives the protein CASSSSDWDTQYF.